A single sample is the source of the 26 T cell receptor beta chains below, sequenced in a study of T cell responses to AZD1222 COVID-19 vaccine. Sequencing used immunoSEQ multiplex PCR; TCRdb keeps in-frame clones, though not all of them. The sample lists some 150,000 clones; approximately 89% were seen once. The specimen comprised peripheral blood, sampled on day 0 of AZD1222 vaccination. These receptors were collected from an adult in good health.

The CDR3 bases are TGTGCCTGGGACGTTCGATCGTATGGAGCTTTCTTT. As protein: CAWDVRSYGAFF. The chain has TRBV30 and TRBJ1-1; D remains unclear. Trimming took off 5 bases at V and 10 bases at J, with 17 bases between the two ends. The CDR3 covers 12 residues. CDR1 is GTSNPN and CDR2 is SVGIG in the germline V gene (reference sequence).

A remark on this clone: One end of the junction does not line up with germline, which may come from a read error. The V and J genes are TRBV6-5 and TRBJ1-1; D uncertain. The CDR3 is made up of 11 amino acids. CDR1 is MNHEY and CDR2 is SVGAGI in the germline V gene. CDR3 coding DNA: TGTGCCAGCAGTTACCCTGACGGGGTAGTCTTT. Translation: CASSYPDGVVF.

The chain couples TRBV10-3 to TRBJ2-1; 7 bases match TRBD2. The ends lost 5 bases at V and 5 bases at J; junction bases unmatched: 12. The CDR3 sequence is 16 residues long. The germline V gene encodes CDR1 ENHRY and CDR2 SYGVKD. In DNA form, the CDR3 reads TGTGCCATCAGTCAAAAGGGGCTAGCGGAAAACAATGAGCAGTTCTTC. Translation gives CAISQKGLAENNEQFF.

The sample holds a few counts of this clone. This chain uses TRBV9 with TRBJ1-3; 7 nucleotides align to TRBD1. The V and J ends lost 0 bases and 4 bases, in that order; junction bases with no gene match: 7. CDR3 length: 16 residues. Germline lookup yields CDR1 SGDLS and CDR2 YYNGEE. This CDR3 reads CASSVATRGRGNTIYF. In nucleotides, the CDR3 is TGTGCCAGCAGCGTAGCTACAAGGGGGCGCGGAAACACCATATATTTT.

V gene TRBV7-3 combines with J gene TRBJ2-1; 10 bases line up with TRBD2. V was clipped by 1 base and J by 9 bases; unmatched bases: 6. Looked up from germline, CDR1 is SGHTA and CDR2 is FQGTGA. CDR3 size: 15 residues. CDR3: CASSLMIAGGGEQFF. DNA for the CDR3: TGTGCCAGCAGCTTAATGATAGCGGGGGGTGGTGAGCAGTTCTTC.

For this clone: The junction shows a germline mismatch at one end, possibly a read error. V gene TRBV29-1 combines with J gene TRBJ2-3; D is unresolved. The CDR3 sequence is 13 residues long. Germline V gene sequence: CDR1 SQVTM, CDR2 ANQGSEA. CDR3 amino acids: CSAEGWSTDTQYF. The CDR3 bases are TGCAGCGCTGAAGGCTGGAGCACAGATACGCAGTATTTT.

The chain combines TRBV7-2 with TRBJ2-3, with D unclear. The CDR3 contains 13 residues. Trimming pared 7 bases from V and 3 bases from J, leaving 11 bases between. Germline V gives CDR1 SGHTA, CDR2 FQGNSA. CDR3 region: CASNHLGTDTQYF. The DNA for the CDR3 is TGTGCCAGCAATCACCTTGGGACAGATACGCAGTATTTT.

The chain joins TRBV6-5 to TRBJ1-2; possibly TRBD1 for D (5 bases). This CDR3 region has 13 residues. The V end lost 7 bases, the J end lost 6 bases, and 15 bases lay between the germline ends. Germline V gene data show CDR1 as MNHEY and CDR2 as SVGAGI. The DNA of the CDR3 is TGTGCCAGCACCGTGGGCGGGGCGGATGGCTACACCTTC. It yields the protein CASTVGGADGYTF.

Only one count was recorded for this clone. The rearrangement joins TRBV18 to TRBJ2-3, with a possible D match to TRBD2 (6 bases). The CDR3 spans 16 residues. Germline V gene sequence: CDR1 KGHSH, CDR2 LQKENI. V lost 2 bases and J lost 4, with 16 bases in between. This CDR3 is CASSPGHPAGSDTQYF. The CDR3 DNA sequence: TGTGCCAGCTCACCAGGGCATCCGGCGGGATCAGATACGCAGTATTTT.

This clone showed up just once. The chain recombines TRBV6-2 or TRBV6-3 with TRBJ1-1, with 9 bases fitting TRBD1. CDR1 and CDR2 (germline): MNHEY, SVGEGT. V shed 3 bases, J shed 1 base, and the junction held 9 bases outside the gene matches. The CDR3 has 17 amino acids. DNA for the CDR3: TGTGCCAGCAGTTATCGGACAGGGGCTCATCCGAACACTGAAGCTTTCTTT. This gives the protein CASSYRTGAHPNTEAFF.

Only a few counts were recorded for this clone. The chain has TRBV5-4 and TRBJ2-3; D not certain. Germline V CDR1 and CDR2: SGHNT, YYREEE (reference sequence). The CDR3 spans 12 residues. Between the trimmed V and J ends, which lost 2 bases and 5 bases, there was a span of 6 bases. The CDR3 sequence is CASSFLGDTQYF. For the CDR3, the DNA is TGTGCCAGCAGCTTTCTAGGAGATACGCAGTATTTT.

This chain links TRBV19 with TRBJ2-7; D is perhaps TRBD1 or TRBD2 (5 bases each). The CDR3 runs to 15 residues. The V end was cut by 4 bases, the J end by 0 bases, with 13 bases between. Germline V gene lookup returns CDR1 LNHDA and CDR2 SQIVND (reference sequence). The CDR3 nucleotides are TGTGCCAGTAGTAAGACACGGGACCCCTCCTACGAGCAGTACTTC. It specifies CASSKTRDPSYEQYF.

This clone was picked up one time. The V gene is TRBV6-5, the J gene TRBJ2-7, with TRBD1 as a possible D gene (6 bases). Germline V gives CDR1 MNHEY, CDR2 SVGAGI. The CDR3 contains 14 residues. Trimming left V 4 bases short and J 4 bases short, with 14 bases between. CDR3 protein: CASSFNHRDYEQYF. The CDR3 DNA is TGTGCCAGCAGTTTCAACCACAGGGATTACGAGCAGTACTTC.

This clone was counted once. CDR3 nucleotide sequence: TGCAGCGTTGAAGAGATAGCTGTTGGTGAGCAGTTCTTC. This sequence encodes CSVEEIAVGEQFF. This chain connects TRBV29-1 to TRBJ2-1; D unresolved. The CDR3 length is 13 residues. CDR1 is SQVTM, CDR2 ANQGSEA, per germline. V gave up 0 bases and J gave up 9 bases, with 12 bases separating them.

This clone showed up just a few times. The chain employs TRBV14 and TRBJ1-1, with D unresolved. The CDR3 covers 14 residues. Germline CDR1 and CDR2: SGHDN and FVKESK. Deletions cut 5 bases from V and 4 bases from J, with 14 bases between. CDR3 DNA: TGTGCCAGCAGCTACCTAGGAGGGCGCACTGAAGCTTTCTTT. It yields the protein CASSYLGGRTEAFF.

This clone has only a few counts. The rearrangement links TRBV2 to TRBJ2-7, with 8 bases matching TRBD1. V lost 4 bases to trimming and J lost 3 bases; unmatched junction nucleotides: 5. CDR1 SNHLY and CDR2 FYNNEI come from the germline V gene. This CDR3 is built from 14 residues. CDR3 DNA sequence: TGTGCCAGCAGTGGACAGGGGTCCCACTACGAGCAGTACTTC. It specifies CASSGQGSHYEQYF.

V and J are TRBV9 and TRBJ2-1; tentatively, D is TRBD2 (6 bases). The germline V and J ends were trimmed by 1 base and 0 bases, with 11 bases remaining between them. The length of the CDR3 is 16 residues. Per germline, CDR1 SGDLS and CDR2 YYNGEE. The chain's CDR3 is CASSVQVGGSYNEQFF. DNA for the CDR3: TGTGCCAGCAGCGTACAGGTGGGGGGCTCCTACAATGAGCAGTTCTTC. Full variable domain (outside the CDR3, taken from reference TRBV9 and TRBJ2-1): DSGVTQTPKHLITATGQRVTLRCSPRSGDLSVYWYQQSLDQGLQFLIQYYNGEERAKGNILERFSAQQFPDLHSELNLSSLELGDSALYFCASSVQVGGSYNEQFFGPGTRLTVL.

The V call is TRBV7-9, the J call TRBJ2-5; TRBD2 might be the D (6 bases). The germline CDR1 and CDR2 sequences are SEHNR and FQNEAQ (reference sequence). Trimming took off 4 bases at V and 2 bases at J, with 8 bases between the two ends. The CDR3 totals 13 residues. The CDR3 here is CASSSLAQETQYF. The CDR3 region has the DNA TGTGCCAGCAGCTCTCTAGCGCAAGAGACCCAGTACTTC.

The chain couples TRBV2 to TRBJ1-5; D gene uncertain. This CDR3 is built from 12 residues. Trimming took off 3 bases at V and 2 bases at J, with 2 bases between the two ends. Germline V CDR1 and CDR2: SNHLY, FYNNEI. DNA for the CDR3: TGTGCCAGCAGTGACGGCAATCAGCCCCAGCATTTT. It codes for CASSDGNQPQHF.

V usage is TRBV4-1 and J usage is TRBJ2-7; D is possibly TRBD1 (6 bases). Germline values: CDR1 MGHRA, CDR2 YSYEKL. Trimming removed 0 bases from V and 3 bases from J, with 12 bases in between. CDR3 length equals 15 residues. The CDR3 here is CASSQDEGVGYEQYF. The CDR3 DNA follows: TGCGCCAGCAGCCAAGATGAGGGGGTAGGCTACGAGCAGTACTTC.

The chain is built from TRBV28 and TRBJ2-3; D perhaps matches TRBD1 (6 bases). With 1 base removed from V and 2 bases from J, the gap between germline ends came to 22 bases. CDR1 is MDHEN and CDR2 is SYDVKM in the germline V gene. The CDR3 is made up of 19 amino acids. In DNA form, the CDR3 reads TGTGCCAGCAGTTTATCCATGACAGGCGACCATCCTCTCACAGATACGCAGTATTTT. Its protein product is CASSLSMTGDHPLTDTQYF.

The V and J genes are TRBV4-3 and TRBJ2-1; D not certain. Looked up from germline, CDR1 is LGHNA and CDR2 is YSLEER. V was clipped by 0 bases and J by 7 bases, with 19 bases between them. The CDR3 has 17 residues. The CDR3: CASSQDPVGNVLNEQFF. The DNA of the CDR3 is TGCGCCAGCAGCCAAGATCCGGTAGGGAACGTCCTAAATGAGCAGTTCTTC.

This clone was seen more than once but under ten times. This chain links TRBV7-8 with TRBJ2-7, with TRBD1 matching over 7 bases. The CDR3 loop spans 13 amino acids. Germline CDR1 reads SGHVS; CDR2 reads FQNEAQ. Trimming took 7 bases from V and 3 from J; bases not matched to a gene: 6. The CDR3 sequence is CASNPTGSYEQYF. For the CDR3, the DNA is TGTGCCAGCAACCCGACAGGGAGCTACGAGCAGTACTTC.

This chain uses TRBV19 with TRBJ1-1; 7 nucleotides line up with TRBD1. CDR1 and CDR2 (germline): LNHDA, SQIVND (reference sequence). The trim removed 5 bases at V and 1 base at J, leaving 1 base unmatched. The CDR3 extends over 13 amino acids. The CDR3 protein is CASSHRGNTEAFF. The CDR3 DNA is TGTGCCAGTAGTCACAGGGGGAACACTGAAGCTTTCTTT.

The rearrangement uses TRBV28 and TRBJ1-1; D might be TRBD1 (6 bases). The CDR3 runs to 14 residues. CDR1 and CDR2 from the germline V gene are MDHEN and SYDVKM. Trimming left V 1 base short and J 5 bases short, with 11 bases between. The CDR3 coding sequence is TGTGCCAGCAGTTTATTGGGAGGACAGACTGAAGCTTTCTTT. It translates to CASSLLGGQTEAFF. The whole variable domain, filled in from reference TRBV28 and TRBJ1-1, reads DVKVTQSSRYLVKRTGEKVFLECVQDMDHENMFWYRQDPGLGLRLIYFSYDVKMKEKGDIPEGYSVSREKKERFSLILESASTNQTSMYLCASSLLGGQTEAFFGQGTRLTVV.

The chain employs TRBV5-1 and TRBJ1-2, with 10 bases fitting TRBD1. The trim removed 3 bases at V and 5 bases at J, leaving 4 bases unmatched. CDR1 is SGHRS, CDR2 YFSETQ, per germline. This CDR3 has 14 residues. Written as DNA, the CDR3 is TGCGCCAGCAGCTCGGGACAGGGGCAGTATGGCTACACCTTC. Amino acids: CASSSGQGQYGYTF. The full variable domain, rest sourced from reference TRBV5-1 and TRBJ1-2, is KAGVTQTPRYLIKTRGQQVTLSCSPISGHRSVSWYQQTPGQGLQFLFEYFSETQRNKGNFPGRFSGRQFSNSRSEMNVSTLELGDSALYLCASSSGQGQYGYTFGSGTRLTVV.